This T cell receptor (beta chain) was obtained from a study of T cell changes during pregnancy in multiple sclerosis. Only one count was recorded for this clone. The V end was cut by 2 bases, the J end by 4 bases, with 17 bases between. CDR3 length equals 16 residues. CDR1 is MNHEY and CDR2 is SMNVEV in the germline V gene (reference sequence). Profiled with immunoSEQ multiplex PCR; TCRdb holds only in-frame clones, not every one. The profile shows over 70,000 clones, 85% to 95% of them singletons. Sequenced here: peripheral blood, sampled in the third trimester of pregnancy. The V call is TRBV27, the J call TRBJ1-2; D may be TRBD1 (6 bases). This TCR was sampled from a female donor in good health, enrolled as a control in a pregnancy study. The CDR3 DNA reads TGTGCCAGCAGTTTAAGTGGGAACAGGGCAGGCTATGGCTACACCTTC. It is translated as CASSLSGNRAGYGYTF.